These 13 T cell receptor beta chains were sequenced from one sample in a study of cytotoxic CD8 clonotypes in ibrutinib-treated CLL. Assay: immunoSEQ multiplex PCR; the TCRdb copy retains only in-frame clones and omits some. Among 200,000 to 250,000 clones listed, just under 80% were seen once. The sample here was PBMCs, taken after 12 months of ibrutinib treatment. The receptor set was obtained from a human donor with chronic lymphocytic leukemia.

This rearrangement joins TRBV7-3 to TRBJ2-2; D remains ambiguous. The CDR3 totals 15 residues. Germline loops: CDR1 SGHTA, CDR2 FQGTGA. V was trimmed by 2 bases and J by 3 bases, leaving 10 bases between them. CDR3: CASSLSGWDTGELFF. The CDR3 nucleotides read TGTGCCAGCAGCTTATCGGGTTGGGACACCGGGGAGCTGTTTTTT.

This chain uses TRBV30 with TRBJ1-3; D call uncertain. Trimming stripped 2 bases from V and 0 bases from J, with 8 bases between. The CDR3 extends over 14 amino acids. Germline lookup yields CDR1 GTSNPN and CDR2 SVGIG (reference sequence). The CDR3 loop reads CAWSTQLSGNTIYF. The CDR3 bases are TGTGCCTGGAGTACTCAGCTCTCTGGAAACACCATATATTTT.

This rearrangement joins TRBV19 to TRBJ2-5; D is unclear. The germline V and J ends were trimmed by 9 bases and 4 bases, with 12 bases remaining between them. This CDR3 has 12 residues. The germline V gene encodes CDR1 LNHDA and CDR2 SQIVND (reference sequence). CDR3 sequence reads: CASKGLGETQYF. CDR3 DNA sequence: TGTGCCAGCAAGGGCTTAGGAGAGACCCAGTACTTC.

The chain links TRBV5-1 to TRBJ1-1; possible D gene TRBD1, 5 bases. CDR3 size: 15 residues. Trimming pared 6 bases from V and 2 bases from J, leaving 17 bases between. Germline loops: CDR1 SGHRS, CDR2 YFSETQ. In DNA form, the CDR3 reads TGCGCCAGCAACCCCTGGGTGGGGGGTAACACTGAAGCTTTCTTT. Translation gives CASNPWVGGNTEAFF.

The CDR3 is CASSSLTGNDVGNQPQHF. The DNA for the CDR3 is TGTGCCAGCAGCTCACTAACAGGGAACGACGTCGGCAATCAGCCCCAGCATTTT. The chain recombines TRBV5-6 with TRBJ1-5; D possibly corresponds to TRBD1 (6 bases). Germline CDR1 SGHDT, CDR2 YYEEEE. Trimming removed 3 bases at V and 2 bases at J, with 21 bases between. The CDR3 runs to 18 residues.

V gene TRBV6-5 combines with J gene TRBJ1-1; 7 bases map to TRBD1. CDR1 and CDR2 from the germline V gene are MNHEY and SVGAGI. The length of the CDR3 is 15 residues. The V gene end was trimmed by 4 bases and the J gene end by 11 bases; junction bases not matched to a gene: 16. CDR3 sequence reads: CASSSRAQGTVWAFF. In nucleotides, the CDR3 is TGTGCCAGCAGTTCGCGTGCACAGGGGACGGTCTGGGCTTTCTTT.

This clone is large (0.1 to 1%) in the sample. The CDR3 nucleotides read TGTGCCAGTAGTATAGCGAACAGGGGCGCCAATGAGCAGTTCTTC. Translated, it gives CASSIANRGANEQFF. The chain couples TRBV19 to TRBJ2-1; 7 bases align to TRBD1. CDR1 and CDR2 from the germline V gene are LNHDA and SQIVND (reference sequence). The CDR3 is 15 residues long. V gave up 1 base and J gave up 6 bases; unmatched junction bases: 6.

The chain uses TRBV29-1 and TRBJ2-3, with TRBD2 as a possible D gene (7 bases). The CDR3 has 15 amino acids. V lost 3 bases, J lost 3 bases, and 16 bases lay in between. Germline CDR1 SQVTM, CDR2 ANQGSEA. The CDR3 loop reads CSVEGGASHTDTQYF. DNA of the CDR3: TGCAGCGTTGAGGGGGGGGCCAGTCATACAGATACGCAGTATTTT.

A single count supports this clone. The chain carries TRBV29-1 and TRBJ2-1; D not resolved. V lost 4 bases, J lost 0 bases, and 10 bases lay in between. Germline V gives CDR1 SQVTM, CDR2 ANQGSEA. This CDR3 has 14 residues. DNA of the CDR3: TGCAGCGTTGTAACAGCGTACTCCTACAATGAGCAGTTCTTC. It yields the protein CSVVTAYSYNEQFF.

V is TRBV7-9 and J is TRBJ1-3, with D perhaps matching TRBD1 (6 bases). CDR3 length: 15 residues. Trimming shortened V by 2 bases and J by 4 bases, and 12 bases separated the two germline ends. Germline-derived CDR1 and CDR2 are SEHNR and FQNEAQ (reference sequence). The CDR3 protein is CASSLPTGYGNTIYF. The CDR3 DNA reads TGTGCCAGCAGCTTACCAACAGGGTACGGAAACACCATATATTTT.

J is TRBJ2-3 and V is TRBV9; 8 nucleotides line up with TRBD2. This CDR3 spans 14 amino acids. V lost 3 bases and J lost 6; bases outside the gene matches: 6. Germline loops: CDR1 SGDLS, CDR2 YYNGEE. CDR3 protein: CASSGIGGADTQYF. The CDR3 DNA reads TGTGCCAGCAGCGGCATCGGGGGGGCGGATACGCAGTATTTT.

This clone was seen a few times. One end of the junction does not line up with germline, which may come from a read error. This chain uses TRBV11-2 with TRBJ1-1; 8 bases match TRBD1. This CDR3 is 14 amino acids long. Germline-derived CDR1 and CDR2 are SGHAT and FQNNGV. The CDR3 DNA follows: TGTGCCAGCAGCGTAGACAGGGGAGGGACTGAAGCTTTCTTT. Its translation is CASSVDRGGTEAFF.

This chain connects TRBV5-4 to TRBJ2-2; 7 bases map to TRBD2. With 9 bases clipped from V and 3 bases from J, the junction kept 5 bases outside the gene matches. Germline V gene sequence: CDR1 SGHNT, CDR2 YYREEE (reference sequence). This CDR3 is built from 13 residues. Here the CDR3 reads CATRTSHTGELFF. As DNA, the CDR3 is TGTGCCACCCGGACTAGTCACACCGGGGAGCTGTTTTTT. The variable domain in full, with the rest retrieved from reference TRBV5-4 and TRBJ2-2, is ETGVTQSPTHLIKTRGQQVTLRCSSQSGHNTVSWYQQALGQGPQFIFQYYREEENGRGNFPPRFSGLQFPNYSSELNVNALELDDSALYLCATRTSHTGELFFGEGSRLTVL.